One and the same sample provided the 14 T cell receptor beta chains below, sequenced in a study of T cells in narcolepsy. The repertoire was sequenced with immunoSEQ multiplex PCR; TCRdb's copy has only in-frame clones and lacks some. Of tens of thousands of clones listed, roughly four fifths are singletons. Input material: CD45RA- memory CD4+ T cells from PBMCs. The source is a human donor with narcolepsy.

This clone appeared a single time. The chain couples TRBV11-2 to TRBJ1-2, with D perhaps TRBD1 (6 bases). V was cut by 1 base and J by 4 bases, with 13 bases left in between. Germline V CDR1 and CDR2: SGHAT, FQNNGV. The CDR3 contains 15 residues. Here the CDR3 reads CASSLAAGTPYGYTF. The CDR3 DNA is TGTGCCAGCAGCTTAGCCGCCGGGACACCCTATGGCTACACCTTC.

This chain uses TRBV19 with TRBJ2-6; D ambiguous. The CDR3 runs 12 residues. From germline, CDR1 is LNHDA and CDR2 SQIVND (reference sequence). V lost 7 bases and J 2 bases, leaving 3 bases between the germline ends. In DNA, the CDR3 is TGTGCCAGTAACGCTGGGGCCAACGTCCTGACTTTC. This encodes CASNAGANVLTF.

This chain connects TRBV29-1 to TRBJ1-1; D call uncertain. Per the germline V gene, CDR1 is SQVTM and CDR2 is ANQGSEA. V lost 4 bases, J lost 1 base, and 10 bases lay in between. The CDR3 spans 13 residues. The CDR3 reads CSVVMVQNTEAFF. The CDR3 coding sequence is TGCAGCGTTGTTATGGTCCAGAACACTGAAGCTTTCTTT.

V usage is TRBV7-9 and J usage is TRBJ1-1; D is perhaps TRBD1 (6 bases). Germline CDR1 and CDR2: SEHNR and FQNEAQ (reference sequence). There are 15 residues in the CDR3. Trimming took 7 bases from V and 6 from J, leaving 21 bases between them. The CDR3 DNA is TGTGCCAGCACGCCCAGGGGTCGGGGTAGGGCTGAAGCTTTCTTT. Translating gives CASTPRGRGRAEAFF.

V and J are TRBV19 and TRBJ1-1, with D possibly matching TRBD1 (6 bases). Looked up from germline, CDR1 is LNHDA and CDR2 is SQIVND (reference sequence). The V end lost 5 bases, the J end lost 5 bases, and 15 bases lay between the germline ends. There are 14 residues in the CDR3. CDR3 region: CASSPWAGVTEAFF. In DNA, the CDR3 is TGTGCCAGTAGTCCTTGGGCAGGGGTGACTGAAGCTTTCTTT.

V is TRBV4-1 and J is TRBJ1-2; a possible D gene is TRBD1 (5 bases). V gave up 1 base and J gave up 3 bases, with 9 bases separating them. CDR3 length: 14 amino acids. Germline V CDR1 and CDR2: MGHRA, YSYEKL. The CDR3 coding sequence is TGCGCCAGCAGCCAAGGGAGGGGAGACTATGGCTACACCTTC. Residues: CASSQGRGDYGYTF.

J is TRBJ2-7 and V is TRBV5-4; tentatively, D is TRBD2 (6 bases). V was pared by 1 base and J by 0 bases, with 11 bases between. The V gene's germline CDR1 is SGHNT and CDR2 YYREEE (reference sequence). The CDR3 is 15 residues long. This CDR3 reads CASSLWGVLSYEQYF. The DNA of the CDR3 is TGTGCCAGCAGCTTGTGGGGGGTTCTCTCCTACGAGCAGTACTTC. Together with reference TRBV5-4 and TRBJ2-7, the CDR3 gives the full variable domain: ETGVTQSPTHLIKTRGQQVTLRCSSQSGHNTVSWYQQALGQGPQFIFQYYREEENGRGNFPPRFSGLQFPNYSSELNVNALELDDSALYLCASSLWGVLSYEQYFGPGTRLTVT.

V and J are TRBV30 and TRBJ1-5; possible D gene TRBD1, 5 bases. CDR1 and CDR2 from the germline V gene are GTSNPN and SVGIG (reference sequence). V gave up 3 bases and J gave up 9 bases, with 12 bases separating them. There are 12 residues in the CDR3. The CDR3 spells CAWRVTGGPQHF. CDR3 in DNA: TGTGCCTGGAGGGTCACAGGTGGGCCCCAGCATTTT.

CDR3 in amino acids: CASSVGGAGNSPLHF. The DNA of the CDR3 is TGTGCCAGCAGCGTAGGGGGGGCAGGGAATTCACCCCTCCACTTT. The rearrangement links TRBV9 to TRBJ1-6, with D perhaps matching TRBD1 (6 bases). Trimming took off 0 bases at V and 7 bases at J, with 11 bases between the two ends. This CDR3 contains 15 residues. Germline V gene sequence: CDR1 SGDLS, CDR2 YYNGEE.

This chain connects TRBV28 to TRBJ1-6, with D possibly matching TRBD1 (5 bases). Germline CDR1 is MDHEN and CDR2 is SYDVKM. V dropped 3 bases and J dropped 7 bases, with 22 bases sitting between them. The CDR3 has 18 amino acids. CDR3 protein: CASSFPVGGPEGNSPLHF. The CDR3 coding sequence is TGTGCCAGCAGTTTCCCGGTCGGGGGACCAGAAGGAAATTCACCCCTCCACTTT.

J is TRBJ2-7 and V is TRBV2; perhaps TRBD1 as D (6 bases). Germline loops: CDR1 SNHLY, CDR2 FYNNEI. V was clipped by 7 bases and J by 3 bases, with 10 bases between them. The CDR3 length is 12 residues. CDR3 residues: CASKQGVYEQYF. The CDR3 region has the DNA TGTGCCAGCAAACAGGGTGTCTACGAGCAGTACTTC.

The CDR3 region has the DNA TGTGCCAGTAGCCCCGTTGAGCGGGCCAAGAATCAGCCCCAGCATTTT. Its translation is CASSPVERAKNQPQHF. The V gene is TRBV19, the J gene TRBJ1-5, with no clear D. The CDR3 has 16 amino acids. The germline V gene encodes CDR1 LNHDA and CDR2 SQIVND (reference sequence). V dropped 6 bases and J dropped 4 bases, with 19 bases sitting between them.

This chain joins TRBV5-1 and TRBJ1-4, with D possibly being TRBD1 (5 bases). The CDR3 extends over 15 amino acids. V lost 4 bases to trimming and J lost 0 bases, with 10 bases between them. The germline V gene encodes CDR1 SGHRS and CDR2 YFSETQ. The CDR3, as DNA: TGCGCCAGCAGCCAGGGACTTTCAACTAATGAAAAACTGTTTTTT. Its protein product is CASSQGLSTNEKLFF.

The rearrangement uses TRBV2 and TRBJ1-6; 11 nucleotides match TRBD1. The trim removed 8 bases at V and 6 bases at J, leaving 12 bases unmatched. The CDR3 totals 17 residues. Germline V gene sequence: CDR1 SNHLY, CDR2 FYNNEI. CDR3 in DNA: TGTGCCAGCGACCGGGACAGGGGGAAAATTAGTAATTCACCCCTCCACTTT. This gives the protein CASDRDRGKISNSPLHF. Variable domain in full (rest from reference TRBV2 and TRBJ1-6): EPEVTQTPSHQVTQMGQEVILRCVPISNHLYFYWYRQILGQKVEFLVSFYNNEISEKSEIFDDQFSVERPDGSNFTLKIRSTKLEDSAMYFCASDRDRGKISNSPLHFGNGTRLTVT.